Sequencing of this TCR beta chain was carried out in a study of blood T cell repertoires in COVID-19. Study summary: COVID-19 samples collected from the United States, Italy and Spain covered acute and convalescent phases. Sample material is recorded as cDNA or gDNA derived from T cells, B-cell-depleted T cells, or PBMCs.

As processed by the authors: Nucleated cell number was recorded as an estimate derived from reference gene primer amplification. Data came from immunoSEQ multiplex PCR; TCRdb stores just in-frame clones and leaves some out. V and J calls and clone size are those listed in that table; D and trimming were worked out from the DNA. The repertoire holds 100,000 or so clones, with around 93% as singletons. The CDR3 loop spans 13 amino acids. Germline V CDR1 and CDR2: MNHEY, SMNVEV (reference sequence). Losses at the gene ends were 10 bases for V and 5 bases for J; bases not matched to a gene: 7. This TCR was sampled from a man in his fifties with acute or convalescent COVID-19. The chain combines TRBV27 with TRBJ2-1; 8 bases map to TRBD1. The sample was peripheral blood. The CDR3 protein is CATTGAVHNEQFF. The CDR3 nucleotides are TGTGCCACGACAGGGGCTGTTCACAATGAGCAGTTCTTC.